Listed here is a single TCR beta chain. This clone has a handful of counts. Its binding antigen is unknown. No clone much larger than this one lies a single base away; base qualities are absent. Each donor gave one peripheral blood draw, averaging approximately 120 mL, which was collected into heparinised tubes. Naive, central memory, regulatory and stem cell-like memory CD4+ T cells were sorted on a BD FACSAria II using a panel including CD45RO, CCR7, CD25, CD127, CD95 and CD27. Every sorted population had a purity above 95%. PBMCs were isolated right away by Lymphoprep density gradient centrifugation and were stained directly, without culture. So that batch effects would be minimized, each experiment stained and sorted samples in pairs, pairing one healthy donor with one patient. This sample stems from a study of beta chain features in type 1 diabetes (dated by TCRdb to 2017 to 2018). About the study as a whole: Mean age, gender distribution, total cell number and subset yield were not different between patients and healthy donors. In the study, TCRB repertoires of sorted circulating CD4+ T cell subsets from recently diagnosed type 1 diabetes patients were compared with those of matched healthy donors. A total of roughly 100 million sorted cells were examined across all samples, and RNA yield correlated strongly with the number of cells per subset. Naive and central memory subsets were obtained from all 30 or so donors, but regulatory and stem cell-like memory subsets were isolated from only 8 patients and about 8 healthy donors. What the research found in general, with its limitations: Because cDNA rather than genomic DNA was sequenced, highly expressing activated cells could have been over-represented, although no difference in activation and CD3 levels was found between groups. Type 1 diabetes patients showed a moderate but significant shortening of TCRB CDR3 length in all four CD4+ subsets. Shorter templates might have been favored by PCR, but patient and control samples were amplified and corrected together, so both groups would have been affected equally by any skew. Naive, central memory and regulatory TCRB repertoires appeared more similar among patients than among healthy donors. At VDJ recombination sites, type 1 diabetes patients had fewer insertions and more deleted nucleotides, which implies abnormalities in thymic rearrangement. Because the HLA sub-analyses included only small numbers of individuals, any influence of HLA type on TCRB rearrangement was left unresolved.

Trimmed from V: 4 bases; trimmed from J: 5 bases; junction bases lacking a gene match: 8. Per the germline V gene, MNHEY is the CDR1 and SVGAGI is the CDR2. There are 16 amino acids in the CDR3, from cysteine to phenylalanine inclusive. The retained sequence is limited to the CDR3, 48 bases, with the frame set at the first base. The High Capacity cDNA Reverse Transcription Kit was used to reverse transcribe all of the isolated RNA, meaning that expressed TCRB transcripts were what got sequenced. Naive, central memory and regulatory T cell samples underwent deep immunoSEQ sequencing, averaging roughly 3.3 million total reads per sample. Sorted cells were lysed in RLT buffer and RNA was extracted with DNase-treated RNeasy Micro or Mini kits, depending on cell number. To prevent cross-contamination, every cell subset was processed on its own, while patient and healthy donor samples were processed together. Using the immunoSEQ multiplex PCR, TCRB sequences were amplified from cDNA into 87-bp fragments spanning the CDR3 region. The amplicons were sequenced using the Illumina HiSeq platform. The paper's processing steps were these. Synthetic template baselines were used to correct PCR bias computationally, reads within Hamming distance 2 were collapsed, and singletons that could not be merged were discarded. Reads were aligned against IMGT so that V, D and J genes, CDR3 length and insertions or deletions at six rearrangement sites could be assigned. Within each subset, clonotype counts were normalized to the number of sorted cells before true diversity and Gini coefficients were calculated with the tcR R package. The overlap coefficient, calculated on TCRB nucleotide sequences, was used to quantify repertoire sharing. Out-of-frame TCRB sequences from naive cells were analyzed to stand in for the pre-selection repertoire. The table was pulled from immuneACCESS by TCRdb, which kept in-frame rearrangements only. Such tables lose some clones; where checked, under half of the loss comes from unresolved V genes, and the rest has no known cause. The DNA was the basis for D and trimming; V, J and clone size are from that table. The sample contains approximately 730,000 clones, 13% of them found a single time. Clones ranked in the top ten supply less than 0.025% of the sample.

The sequence joins TRBV6-5 to TRBJ2-3, with 11 junctional bases fitting TRBD2. Sequenced: naive CD4+ T cells from blood. In light of the paper, this sample's cell subset or site label describes: true naive CD4+ T cells. This TCR was sampled from a man aged 18 to 35 with type 1 diabetes. The bases read TGTGCCAGCAGTTCACTAGCGGGGGCCCTAGGAGATACGCAGTATTTT. Its translation reads: CASSSLAGALGDTQYF.